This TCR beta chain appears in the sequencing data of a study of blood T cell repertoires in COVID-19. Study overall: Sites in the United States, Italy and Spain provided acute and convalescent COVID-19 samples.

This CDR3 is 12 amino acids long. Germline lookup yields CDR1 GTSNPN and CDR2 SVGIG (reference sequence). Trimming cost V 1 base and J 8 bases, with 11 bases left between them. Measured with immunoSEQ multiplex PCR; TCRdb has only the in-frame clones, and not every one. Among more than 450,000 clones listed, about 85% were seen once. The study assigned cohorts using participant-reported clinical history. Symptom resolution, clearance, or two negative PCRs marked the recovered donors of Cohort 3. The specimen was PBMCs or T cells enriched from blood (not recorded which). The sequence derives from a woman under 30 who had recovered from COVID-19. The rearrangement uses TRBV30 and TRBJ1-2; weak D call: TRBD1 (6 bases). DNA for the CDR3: TGTGCCTGGAGTGCGGGGGGGCACGGCTACACCTTC. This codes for CAWSAGGHGYTF.